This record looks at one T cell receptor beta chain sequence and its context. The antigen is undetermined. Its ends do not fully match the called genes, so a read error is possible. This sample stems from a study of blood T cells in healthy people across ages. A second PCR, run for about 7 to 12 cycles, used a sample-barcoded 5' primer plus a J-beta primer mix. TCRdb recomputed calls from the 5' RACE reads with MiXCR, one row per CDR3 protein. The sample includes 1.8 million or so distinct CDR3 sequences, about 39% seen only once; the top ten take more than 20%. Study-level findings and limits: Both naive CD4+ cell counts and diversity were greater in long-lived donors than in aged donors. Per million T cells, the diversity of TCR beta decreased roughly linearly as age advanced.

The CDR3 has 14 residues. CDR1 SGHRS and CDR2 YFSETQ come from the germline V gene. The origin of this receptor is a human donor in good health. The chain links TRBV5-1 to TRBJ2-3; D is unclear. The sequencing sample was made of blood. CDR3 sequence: CASSTDGSTDTQYF. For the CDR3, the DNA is TGCGCCAGCAGCACGGACGGTAGCACGGATACGCAGTATTTT.